The 14 T cell receptor beta chains presented below share a single source sample, sequenced in a study of blood T cell repertoires in COVID-19. This table comes from immunoSEQ multiplex PCR, and its TCRdb copy is limited to in-frame clones, with some not included. The data contain 300,000 to 400,000 clones, over 75% of them singletons. The sequencing sample was made of peripheral blood. These receptors all come from a woman aged 45-65 years who had recovered from COVID-19.

This chain links TRBV6-2 or TRBV6-3 with TRBJ1-5; D gene ambiguous. This CDR3 comprises 15 residues. The V gene lost 2 bases and the J gene lost 7 bases, with 15 bases spanning the gap. Germline-derived CDR1 and CDR2 are MNHEY and SVGEGT. The CDR3 region is CASSYLSLILQPQHF. The CDR3 bases are TGTGCCAGCAGTTACCTCTCACTGATTTTGCAGCCCCAGCATTTT.

The genes are TRBV28 and TRBJ1-2; D ambiguous. Between the trimmed V and J ends, which lost 4 bases and 4 bases, there was a span of 19 bases. Germline V gene sequence: CDR1 MDHEN, CDR2 SYDVKM. This CDR3 comprises 16 residues. The CDR3: CASSSFHGPYLYGYTF. The CDR3 DNA follows: TGTGCCAGCAGTTCCTTCCATGGGCCATACCTCTATGGCTACACCTTC.

The chain joins TRBV7-9 to TRBJ1-1; D is possibly TRBD1 (5 bases). This CDR3 contains 14 residues. The germline gives CDR1 SEHNR, CDR2 FQNEAQ (reference sequence). CDR3: CATHRDSMNTEAFF. DNA of the CDR3: TGTGCTACGCATAGGGACTCCATGAACACTGAAGCTTTCTTT. The full variable domain, rest sourced from reference TRBV7-9 and TRBJ1-1, is DTGVSQNPRHKITKRGQNVTFRCDPISEHNRLYWYRQTLGQGPEFLTYFQNEAQLEKSRLLSDRFSAERPKGSFSTLEIQRTEQGDSAMYLCATHRDSMNTEAFFGQGTRLTVV.

V and J are TRBV4-3 and TRBJ1-5; no clear D gene. This CDR3 region has 16 residues. Trimming stripped 3 bases from V and 2 bases from J, with 14 bases between. Germline CDR1 LGHNA, CDR2 YSLEER. The CDR3 loop is CASSHTIKLGNQPQHF. CDR3 nucleotide sequence: TGCGCCAGCAGCCATACTATTAAACTGGGCAATCAGCCCCAGCATTTT.

The chain carries TRBV7-8 and TRBJ2-5; D possibly corresponds to TRBD2 (5 bases). The CDR3 is 15 residues long. Germline values: CDR1 SGHVS, CDR2 FQNEAQ. V was shortened by 5 bases and J by 1 base, with 14 bases between the two germline ends. CDR3: CASSPTGNFQETQYF. CDR3 nucleotide sequence: TGTGCCAGCAGCCCGACGGGGAACTTCCAAGAGACCCAGTACTTC.

The chain joins TRBV28 to TRBJ1-3, with D unclear. Trimming took off 2 bases at V and 3 bases at J, with 11 bases between the two ends. Germline V gene lookup returns CDR1 MDHEN and CDR2 SYDVKM. CDR3 length equals 15 residues. The CDR3 here is CASSLVTGIGNTIYF. Written as DNA, the CDR3 is TGTGCCAGCAGTTTAGTTACGGGGATTGGAAACACCATATATTTT.

The V call is TRBV15, the J call TRBJ2-3; TRBD1 matches at 7 bases. Unmatched junction bases numbered 3, after V lost 1 base and J lost 2 bases. Germline V CDR1 and CDR2: LNHNV, YYDKDF (reference sequence). The CDR3 is made up of 15 amino acids. Written as DNA, the CDR3 is TGTGCCACCAGCAGAGGGGGACAGCTCACAGATACGCAGTATTTT. Translating it yields CATSRGGQLTDTQYF.

The sample holds one count of this clone. The genes are TRBV2 and TRBJ2-7; 10 positions match TRBD1. This CDR3 has 15 amino acids. The ends lost 1 base at V and 6 bases at J; junction bases unmatched: 6. Per germline, CDR1 SNHLY and CDR2 FYNNEI. CDR3 residues: CASSEGGTGVAEQYF. The CDR3 DNA follows: TGTGCCAGCAGTGAAGGGGGGACAGGGGTAGCCGAGCAGTACTTC.

The rearrangement joins TRBV2 to TRBJ1-4, with 8 bases fitting TRBD1. The J segment lost 8 bases and the V segment lost 5 bases, leaving 4 bases of the junction unmatched. CDR3 length: 13 amino acids. Germline CDR1 is SNHLY and CDR2 is FYNNEI. CDR3 DNA sequence: TGTGCCAGCAGTCTAGGGACAGGAGAAAAACTGTTTTTT. It specifies CASSLGTGEKLFF.

The V and J genes are TRBV6-5 and TRBJ1-4; D call uncertain. Germline V gives CDR1 MNHEY, CDR2 SVGAGI. V shed 5 bases and J shed 8 bases, with 15 bases lying between them. The CDR3 covers 14 residues. CDR3 residues: CASSLDGLGEKLFF. The CDR3 DNA reads TGTGCCAGCAGTCTCGACGGCCTAGGCGAAAAACTGTTTTTT.

CDR3 in DNA: TGTGCCAGCAGCCCTCAATCGGGACTAGCGGGAGCGCTCTACAATGAGCAGTTCTTC. The encoded protein is CASSPQSGLAGALYNEQFF. This rearrangement joins TRBV13 to TRBJ2-1, with 14 bases identical to TRBD2. Losses at the gene ends were 5 bases for V and 3 bases for J; bases not matched to a gene: 12. This CDR3 comprises 19 residues. Germline V gene data show CDR1 as PRHDT and CDR2 as FYEKMQ (reference sequence).

The rearrangement uses TRBV15 and TRBJ1-1; 11 bases align to TRBD1. The CDR3 runs to 15 residues. The trim removed 4 bases at V and 3 bases at J, leaving 4 bases unmatched. In germline, CDR1 is LNHNV, CDR2 YYDKDF (reference sequence). This chain's CDR3 is CATSKRGQGDTEAFF. For the CDR3, the DNA is TGTGCCACCAGCAAGAGGGGACAGGGGGACACTGAAGCTTTCTTT. Looking up the rest from reference TRBV15 and TRBJ1-1 gives the full variable domain: DAMVIQNPRYQVTQFGKPVTLSCSQTLNHNVMYWYQQKSSQAPKLLFHYYDKDFNNEADTPDNFQSRRPNTSFCFLDIRSPGLGDTAMYLCATSKRGQGDTEAFFGQGTRLTVV.

This rearrangement joins TRBV19 to TRBJ2-1; 7 bases fit TRBD2. The V segment lost 4 bases and the J segment 7 bases; nucleotides outside the gene matches: 10. There are 15 residues in the CDR3. CDR1 and CDR2 from the germline V gene are LNHDA and SQIVND (reference sequence). In DNA, the CDR3 is TGTGCCAGTAGTAGGGTAGGGAGGGGTTTAAATGAGCAGTTCTTC. It translates to CASSRVGRGLNEQFF. The whole variable domain, filled in from reference TRBV19 and TRBJ2-1, reads DGGITQSPKYLFRKEGQNVTLSCEQNLNHDAMYWYRQDPGQGLRLIYYSQIVNDFQKGDIAEGYSVSREKKESFPLTVTSAQKNPTAFYLCASSRVGRGLNEQFFGPGTRLTVL.

The rearrangement uses TRBV19 and TRBJ1-1; D is unclear. The CDR3 is made up of 14 amino acids. Germline CDR1 is LNHDA and CDR2 is SQIVND (reference sequence). Trimming removed 5 bases at V and 2 bases at J, with 12 bases between. The CDR3 DNA follows: TGTGCCAGTAGTCCCCAATGGCCCAACACTGAAGCTTTCTTT. Its protein is CASSPQWPNTEAFF.